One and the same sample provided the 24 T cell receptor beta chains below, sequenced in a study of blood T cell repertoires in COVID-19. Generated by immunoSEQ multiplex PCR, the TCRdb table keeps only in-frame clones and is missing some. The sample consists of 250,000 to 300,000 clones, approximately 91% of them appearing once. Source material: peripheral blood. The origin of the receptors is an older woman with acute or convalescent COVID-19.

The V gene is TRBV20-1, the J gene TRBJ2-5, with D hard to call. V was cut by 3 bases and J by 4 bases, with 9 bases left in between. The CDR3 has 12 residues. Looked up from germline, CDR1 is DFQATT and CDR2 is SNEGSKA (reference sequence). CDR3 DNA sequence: TGCAGTGCTAGTGAGCGATTAGAGACCCAGTACTTC. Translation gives CSASERLETQYF.

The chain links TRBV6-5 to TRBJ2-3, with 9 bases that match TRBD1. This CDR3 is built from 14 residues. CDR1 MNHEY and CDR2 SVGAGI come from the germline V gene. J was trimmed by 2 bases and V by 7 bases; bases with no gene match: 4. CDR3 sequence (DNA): TGTGCCAGCAAGGACAGGGGATTCACAGATACGCAGTATTTT. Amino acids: CASKDRGFTDTQYF.

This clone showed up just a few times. The CDR3 loop reads CASSRGDYTEQYF. DNA for the CDR3: TGTGCCAGCTCAAGGGGCGATTATACCGAGCAGTACTTC. The rearrangement uses TRBV18 and TRBJ2-7; tentative D call: TRBD1 (5 bases). Trimming shortened V by 5 bases and J by 6 bases, and 14 bases separated the two germline ends. The CDR3 runs to 13 residues. The germline gives CDR1 KGHSH, CDR2 LQKENI.

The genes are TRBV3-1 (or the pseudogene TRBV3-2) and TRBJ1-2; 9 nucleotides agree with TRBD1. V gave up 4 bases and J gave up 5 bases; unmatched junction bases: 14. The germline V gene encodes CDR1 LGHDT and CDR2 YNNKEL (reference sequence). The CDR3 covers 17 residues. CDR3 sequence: CASSPNPSGQGIYGYTF. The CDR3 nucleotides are TGTGCCAGCAGCCCAAATCCGAGCGGACAGGGGATTTATGGCTACACCTTC.

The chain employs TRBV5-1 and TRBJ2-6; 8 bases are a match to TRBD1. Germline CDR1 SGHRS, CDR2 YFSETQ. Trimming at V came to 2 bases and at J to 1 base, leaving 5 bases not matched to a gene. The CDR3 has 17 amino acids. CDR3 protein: CASSLPGQDSGANVLTF. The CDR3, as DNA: TGCGCCAGCAGCTTACCGGGACAGGATTCTGGGGCCAACGTCCTGACTTTC.

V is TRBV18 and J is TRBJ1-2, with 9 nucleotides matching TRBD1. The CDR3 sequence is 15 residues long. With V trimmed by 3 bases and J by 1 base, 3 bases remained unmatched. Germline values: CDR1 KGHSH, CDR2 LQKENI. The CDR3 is CASSPGTGSNYGYTF. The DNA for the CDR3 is TGTGCCAGCTCACCCGGGACAGGGAGTAACTATGGCTACACCTTC.

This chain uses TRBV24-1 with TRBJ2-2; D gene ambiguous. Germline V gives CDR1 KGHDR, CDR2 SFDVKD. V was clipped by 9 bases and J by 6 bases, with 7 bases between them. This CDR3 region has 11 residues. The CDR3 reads CATREAGELFF. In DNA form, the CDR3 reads TGTGCCACCCGCGAGGCCGGGGAGCTGTTTTTT.

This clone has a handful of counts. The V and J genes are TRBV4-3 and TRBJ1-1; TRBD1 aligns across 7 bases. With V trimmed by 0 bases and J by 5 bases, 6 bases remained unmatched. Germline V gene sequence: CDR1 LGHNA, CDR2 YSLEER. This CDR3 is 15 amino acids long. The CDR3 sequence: CASSQETGYGTEAFF. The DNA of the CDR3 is TGCGCCAGCAGCCAAGAGACAGGGTATGGGACTGAAGCTTTCTTT.

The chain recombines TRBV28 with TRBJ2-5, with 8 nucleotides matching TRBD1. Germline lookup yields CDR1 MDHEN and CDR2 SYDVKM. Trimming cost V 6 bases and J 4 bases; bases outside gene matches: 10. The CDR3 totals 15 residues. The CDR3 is CASRDRDRTLETQYF. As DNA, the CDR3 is TGTGCCAGCAGAGACCGGGACAGGACTTTAGAGACCCAGTACTTC.

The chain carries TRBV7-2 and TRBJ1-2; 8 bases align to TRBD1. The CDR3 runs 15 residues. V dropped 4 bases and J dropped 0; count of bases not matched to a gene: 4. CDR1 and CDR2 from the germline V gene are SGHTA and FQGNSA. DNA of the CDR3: TGTGCCAGCAGCTCGGGACAGGCTTCTAACTATGGCTACACCTTC. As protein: CASSSGQASNYGYTF.

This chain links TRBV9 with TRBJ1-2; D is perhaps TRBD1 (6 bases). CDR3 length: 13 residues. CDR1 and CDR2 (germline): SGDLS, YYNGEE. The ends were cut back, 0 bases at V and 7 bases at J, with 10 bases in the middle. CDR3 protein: CASSVGQGSGYTF. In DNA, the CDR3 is TGTGCCAGCAGCGTAGGGCAGGGGAGTGGCTACACCTTC.

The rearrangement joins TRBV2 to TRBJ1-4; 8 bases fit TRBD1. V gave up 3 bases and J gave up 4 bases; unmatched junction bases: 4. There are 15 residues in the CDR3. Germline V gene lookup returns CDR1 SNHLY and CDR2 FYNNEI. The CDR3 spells CASSEDRADNEKLFF. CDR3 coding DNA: TGTGCCAGCAGTGAGGACAGGGCGGATAATGAAAAACTGTTTTTT. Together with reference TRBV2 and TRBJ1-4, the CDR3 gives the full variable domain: EPEVTQTPSHQVTQMGQEVILRCVPISNHLYFYWYRQILGQKVEFLVSFYNNEISEKSEIFDDQFSVERPDGSNFTLKIRSTKLEDSAMYFCASSEDRADNEKLFFGSGTQLSVL.

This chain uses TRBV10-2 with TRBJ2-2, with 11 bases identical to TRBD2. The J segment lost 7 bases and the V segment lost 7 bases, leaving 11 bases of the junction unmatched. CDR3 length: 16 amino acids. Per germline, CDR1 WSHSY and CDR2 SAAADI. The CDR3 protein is CASTDSGRVSYGELFF. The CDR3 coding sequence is TGCGCCAGCACAGATAGCGGGAGGGTATCGTACGGGGAGCTGTTTTTT.

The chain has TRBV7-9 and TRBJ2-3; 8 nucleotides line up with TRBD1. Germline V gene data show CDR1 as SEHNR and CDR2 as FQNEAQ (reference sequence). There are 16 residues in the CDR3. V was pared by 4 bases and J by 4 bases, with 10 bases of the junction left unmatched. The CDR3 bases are TGTGCCAGCAGCTCAGTGACAGGGGCGGATCCAGATACGCAGTATTTT. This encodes CASSSVTGADPDTQYF.

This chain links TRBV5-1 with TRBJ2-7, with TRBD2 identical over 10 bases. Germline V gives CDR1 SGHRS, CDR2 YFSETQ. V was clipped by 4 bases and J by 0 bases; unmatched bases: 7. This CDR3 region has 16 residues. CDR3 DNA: TGCGCCAGCAGCCGCACTAGCGGGGCGAGCTCCTACGAGCAGTACTTC. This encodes CASSRTSGASSYEQYF.

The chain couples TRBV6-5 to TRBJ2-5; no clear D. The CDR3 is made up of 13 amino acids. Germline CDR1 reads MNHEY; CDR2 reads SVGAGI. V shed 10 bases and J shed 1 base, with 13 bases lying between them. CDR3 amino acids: CATHRTTQETQYF. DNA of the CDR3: TGTGCCACCCACAGAACAACCCAAGAGACCCAGTACTTC.

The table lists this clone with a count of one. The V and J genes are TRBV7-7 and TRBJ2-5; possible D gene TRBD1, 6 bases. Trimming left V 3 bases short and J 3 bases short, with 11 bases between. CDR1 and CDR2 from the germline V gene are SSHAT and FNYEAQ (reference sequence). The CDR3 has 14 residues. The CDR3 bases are TGTGCCAGCAGCTTGGGCACAGGGAAAGAGACCCAGTACTTC. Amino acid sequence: CASSLGTGKETQYF.

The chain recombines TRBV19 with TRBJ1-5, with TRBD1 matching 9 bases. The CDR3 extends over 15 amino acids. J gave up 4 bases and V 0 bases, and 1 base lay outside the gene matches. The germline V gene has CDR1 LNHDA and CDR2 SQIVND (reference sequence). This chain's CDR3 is CASSIDGQGNQPQHF. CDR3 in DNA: TGTGCCAGTAGTATAGATGGACAGGGGAATCAGCCCCAGCATTTT.

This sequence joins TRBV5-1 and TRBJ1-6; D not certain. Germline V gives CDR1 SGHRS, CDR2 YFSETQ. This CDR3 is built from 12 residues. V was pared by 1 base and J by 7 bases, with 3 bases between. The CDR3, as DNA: TGCGCCAGCAGCTTGTCAAATTCACCCCTCCACTTT. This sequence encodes CASSLSNSPLHF. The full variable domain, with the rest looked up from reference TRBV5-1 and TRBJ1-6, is KAGVTQTPRYLIKTRGQQVTLSCSPISGHRSVSWYQQTPGQGLQFLFEYFSETQRNKGNFPGRFSGRQFSNSRSEMNVSTLELGDSALYLCASSLSNSPLHFGNGTRLTVT.

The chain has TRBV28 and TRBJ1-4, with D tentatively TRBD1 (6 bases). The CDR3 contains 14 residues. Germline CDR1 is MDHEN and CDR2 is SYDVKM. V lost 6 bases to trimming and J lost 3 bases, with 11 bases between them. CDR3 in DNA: TGTGCCAGCAGCTGGGACACTTCTAATGAAAAACTGTTTTTT. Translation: CASSWDTSNEKLFF. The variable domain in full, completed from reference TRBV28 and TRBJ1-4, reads DVKVTQSSRYLVKRTGEKVFLECVQDMDHENMFWYRQDPGLGLRLIYFSYDVKMKEKGDIPEGYSVSREKKERFSLILESASTNQTSMYLCASSWDTSNEKLFFGSGTQLSVL.

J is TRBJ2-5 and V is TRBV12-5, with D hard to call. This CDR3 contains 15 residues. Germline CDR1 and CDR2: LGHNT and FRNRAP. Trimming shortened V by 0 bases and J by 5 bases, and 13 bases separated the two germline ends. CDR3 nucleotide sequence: TGTGCTAGTGGTTTGGTACGAGACGGGTTGGAGACCCAGTACTTC. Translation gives CASGLVRDGLETQYF. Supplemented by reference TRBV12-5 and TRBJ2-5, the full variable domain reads DARVTQTPRHKVTEMGQEVTMRCQPILGHNTVFWYRQTMMQGLELLAYFRNRAPLDDSGMPKDRFSAEMPDATLATLKIQPSEPRDSAVYFCASGLVRDGLETQYFGPGTRLLVL.

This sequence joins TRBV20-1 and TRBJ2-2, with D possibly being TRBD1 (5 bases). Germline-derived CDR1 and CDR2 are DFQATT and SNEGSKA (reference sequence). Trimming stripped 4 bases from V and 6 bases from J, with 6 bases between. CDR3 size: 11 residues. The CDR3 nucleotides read TGCAGTGCTACAGGGTCCGGGGAGCTGTTTTTT. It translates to CSATGSGELFF.

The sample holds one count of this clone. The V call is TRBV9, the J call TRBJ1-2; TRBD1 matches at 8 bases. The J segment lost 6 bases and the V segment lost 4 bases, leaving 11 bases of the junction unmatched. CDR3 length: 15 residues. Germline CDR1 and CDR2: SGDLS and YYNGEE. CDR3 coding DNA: TGTGCCAGCAGCACACGGGGGACAGGTCAAGATGGCTACACCTTC. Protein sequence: CASSTRGTGQDGYTF.

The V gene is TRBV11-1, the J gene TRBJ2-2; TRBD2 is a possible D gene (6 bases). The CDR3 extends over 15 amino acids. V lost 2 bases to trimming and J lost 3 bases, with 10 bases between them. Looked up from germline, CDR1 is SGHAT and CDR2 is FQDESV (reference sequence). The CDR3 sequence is CASSLRGLYTGELFF. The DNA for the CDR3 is TGTGCCAGCAGCTTACGGGGGTTATACACCGGGGAGCTGTTTTTT.